These 13 T cell receptor beta chains were all obtained from the same sample, sequenced in a study of identical twins. TCRdb ran MiXCR on the 5' RACE reads and lists one entry per CDR3 protein. Of about 190,000 distinct CDR3 sequences in the sample, 15% are singletons; the top ten hold around 40%. The same sample was also studied in work on T cells expressing NK-cell markers.

Material: CD8+ T cells sorted from blood. These TCRs come from a young woman in good health.

In DNA form, the CDR3 reads TGTGCCAGCAGCTTTCGTACAGGGGTGAGGGCCTACGAGCAGTACTTC. Translating gives CASSFRTGVRAYEQYF. The V call is TRBV28, the J call TRBJ2-7, with 7 bases identical to TRBD1. CDR3 length: 16 residues. The J segment lost 2 bases and the V segment lost 6 bases, leaving 13 bases of the junction unmatched. Germline V lookup: CDR1 MDHEN, CDR2 SYDVKM.

The chain combines TRBV29-1 with TRBJ1-2, with D maybe TRBD1 (5 bases). Between the trimmed V and J ends, which lost 3 bases and 4 bases, there was a span of 15 bases. The CDR3 is made up of 14 amino acids. Germline CDR1 and CDR2: SQVTM and ANQGSEA. CDR3 region: CSVDLKGAIYGYTF. The CDR3 DNA is TGCAGCGTTGACCTTAAAGGGGCTATCTATGGCTACACCTTC.

In this sample, this clonotype turned up many times. This sequence joins TRBV7-9 and TRBJ1-1; 12 bases agree with TRBD1. The CDR3 loop spans 14 amino acids. Unmatched junction bases numbered 1, after V lost 4 bases and J lost 4 bases. Germline lookup yields CDR1 SEHNR and CDR2 FQNEAQ (reference sequence). CDR3 coding DNA: TGTGCCAGCAGCTCGGGACAGGGGGCCACTGAAGCTTTCTTT. Protein sequence: CASSSGQGATEAFF. The full variable domain, in which reference TRBV7-9 and TRBJ1-1 provide the parts outside the CDR3, is DTGVSQNPRHKITKRGQNVTFRCDPISEHNRLYWYRQTLGQGPEFLTYFQNEAQLEKSRLLSDRFSAERPKGSFSTLEIQRTEQGDSAMYLCASSSGQGATEAFFGQGTRLTVV.

The V and J genes are TRBV25-1 and TRBJ2-2, with a tentative D call TRBD1 (5 bases). The CDR3 extends over 13 amino acids. Trimming cost V 1 base and J 7 bases, with 7 bases left between them. In germline, CDR1 is MGHDK, CDR2 SYGVNS. The CDR3 sequence: CASSESGLGELFF. CDR3 DNA sequence: TGTGCCAGCAGTGAATCAGGGCTCGGGGAGCTGTTTTTT. The full variable domain, completed using reference TRBV25-1 and TRBJ2-2, is EADIYQTPRYLVIGTGKKITLECSQTMGHDKMYWYQQDPGMELHLIHYSYGVNSTEKGDLSSESTVSRIRTEHFPLTLESARPSHTSQYLCASSESGLGELFFGEGSRLTVL.

In its sample, this clonotype was seen many times. V usage is TRBV12-3 or TRBV12-4 and J usage is TRBJ2-3, with D unclear. This CDR3 has 13 amino acids. V was cut by 4 bases and J by 0 bases, with 5 bases left in between. CDR3: CASSYTSTDTQYF. The CDR3 bases are TGTGCCAGCAGTTACACTAGCACAGATACGCAGTATTTT.

The chain carries TRBV11-2 and TRBJ2-1; 11 bases agree with TRBD2. CDR1 and CDR2 (germline): SGHAT, FQNNGV. V lost 5 bases, J lost 10 bases, and 13 bases stayed unmatched. The CDR3 length is 16 residues. The CDR3 DNA follows: TGTGCCAGCAGCCCTGGGACTAGCGGATTTGGGGCCGAGCAGTTCTTC. Protein product: CASSPGTSGFGAEQFF.

Only a few counts were recorded for this clonotype. The genes are TRBV10-2 and TRBJ2-2, with D hard to call. Trimming took off 8 bases at V and 5 bases at J, with 15 bases between the two ends. Germline values: CDR1 WSHSY, CDR2 SAAADI. CDR3 length: 14 residues. CDR3 region: CASRITSRTGELFF. The DNA of the CDR3 is TGCGCCAGCCGGATCACCTCAAGGACCGGGGAGCTGTTTTTT.

Written as DNA, the CDR3 is TGTGCCAGCAGCCCCCACCCCCCTAGCGGGGGACGTGCTAGCACAGATACGCAGTATTTT. The encoded protein is CASSPHPPSGGRASTDTQYF. V gene TRBV9 combines with J gene TRBJ2-3, with 10 bases that match TRBD2. CDR3 length: 20 amino acids. Per germline, CDR1 SGDLS and CDR2 YYNGEE. V lost 4 bases, J lost 0 bases, and 17 bases stayed unmatched.

This clonotype was detected only a few times. This rearrangement joins TRBV6-5 to TRBJ2-2, with D hard to call. Germline values: CDR1 MNHEY, CDR2 SVGAGI. The CDR3 is 14 residues long. V lost 4 bases and J 5 bases, leaving 11 bases between the germline ends. The CDR3 DNA is TGTGCCAGCAGTTCAGACCAGAGGACCGGGGAGCTGTTTTTT. Protein product: CASSSDQRTGELFF.

The gene calls are TRBV7-3 and TRBJ2-1; 8 bases align to TRBD2. V trimming: 2 bases; J trimming: 9 bases; junction bases outside the gene matches: 6. Germline-derived CDR1 and CDR2 are SGHTA and FQGTGA. The CDR3 consists of 14 residues. In nucleotides, the CDR3 is TGTGCCAGCAGCTTAGAGGACGGGGGGGGTGAGCAGTTCTTC. It codes for CASSLEDGGGEQFF.

This clonotype was seen only once. The chain recombines TRBV6-4 with TRBJ2-7, with D perhaps TRBD1 (5 bases). Trimming took 10 bases from V and 1 from J, leaving 14 bases between them. CDR1 and CDR2 from the germline V gene are MRHNA and SNTAGT. There are 13 residues in the CDR3. CDR3 residues: CATDPRTSYEQYF. The CDR3 nucleotides read TGTGCCACAGATCCAAGGACATCCTACGAGCAGTACTTC.

This clonotype appeared a few times. V and J are TRBV10-3 and TRBJ2-5; D perhaps matches TRBD1 (5 bases). The germline V and J ends were trimmed by 6 bases and 5 bases, with 16 bases remaining between them. CDR1 is ENHRY and CDR2 is SYGVKD in the germline V gene. This CDR3 is 14 amino acids long. The CDR3 loop reads CAIRPTTGTETQYF. Written as DNA, the CDR3 is TGTGCCATCAGGCCCACTACAGGAACGGAGACCCAGTACTTC.

The rearrangement joins TRBV7-2 to TRBJ2-3; 9 bases agree with TRBD2. Trimming cost V 9 bases and J 5 bases; bases outside gene matches: 15. Looked up from germline, CDR1 is SGHTA and CDR2 is FQGNSA. CDR3 length: 16 amino acids. The CDR3 protein is CASTSPSGAEGDTQYF. CDR3 DNA: TGTGCCAGTACTTCTCCTAGCGGGGCGGAGGGAGATACGCAGTATTTT.